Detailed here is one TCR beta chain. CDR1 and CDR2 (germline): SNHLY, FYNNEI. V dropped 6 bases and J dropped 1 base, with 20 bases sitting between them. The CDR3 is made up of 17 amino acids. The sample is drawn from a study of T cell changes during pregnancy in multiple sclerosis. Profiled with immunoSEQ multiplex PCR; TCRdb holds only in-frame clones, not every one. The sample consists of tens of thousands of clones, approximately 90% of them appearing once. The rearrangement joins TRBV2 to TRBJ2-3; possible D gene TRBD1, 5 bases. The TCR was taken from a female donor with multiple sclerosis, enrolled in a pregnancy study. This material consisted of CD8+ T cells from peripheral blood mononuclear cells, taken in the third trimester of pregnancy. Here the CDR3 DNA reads TGTGCCAGCAGCTCAACCCGAACAGGTCTGGGCACAGATACGCAGTATTTT. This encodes CASSSTRTGLGTDTQYF.